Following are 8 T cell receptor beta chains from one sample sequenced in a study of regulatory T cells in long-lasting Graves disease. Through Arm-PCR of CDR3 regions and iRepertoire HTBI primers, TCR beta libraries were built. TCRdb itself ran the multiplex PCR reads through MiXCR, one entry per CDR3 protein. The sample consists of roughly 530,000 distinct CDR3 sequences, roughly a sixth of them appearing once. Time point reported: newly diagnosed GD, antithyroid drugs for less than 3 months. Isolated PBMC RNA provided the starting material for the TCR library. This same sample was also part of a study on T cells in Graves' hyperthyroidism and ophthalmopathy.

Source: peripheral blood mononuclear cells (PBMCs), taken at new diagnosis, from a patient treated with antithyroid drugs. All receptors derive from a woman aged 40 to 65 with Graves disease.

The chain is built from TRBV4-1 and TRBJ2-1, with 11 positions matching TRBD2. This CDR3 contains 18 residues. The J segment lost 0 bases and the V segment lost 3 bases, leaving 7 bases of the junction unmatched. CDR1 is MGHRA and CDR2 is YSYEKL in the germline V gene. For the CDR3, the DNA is TGCGCCAGCAGCCAGGAGACTAGCGGGGCCTTCTCCTACAATGAGCAGTTCTTC. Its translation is CASSQETSGAFSYNEQFF.

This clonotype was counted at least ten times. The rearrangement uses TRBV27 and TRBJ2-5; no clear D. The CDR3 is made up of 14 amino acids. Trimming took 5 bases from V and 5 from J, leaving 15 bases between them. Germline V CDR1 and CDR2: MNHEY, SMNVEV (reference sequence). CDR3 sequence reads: CASSPRLNQETQYF. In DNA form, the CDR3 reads TGTGCCAGCAGTCCTAGACTCAATCAGGAGACCCAGTACTTC.

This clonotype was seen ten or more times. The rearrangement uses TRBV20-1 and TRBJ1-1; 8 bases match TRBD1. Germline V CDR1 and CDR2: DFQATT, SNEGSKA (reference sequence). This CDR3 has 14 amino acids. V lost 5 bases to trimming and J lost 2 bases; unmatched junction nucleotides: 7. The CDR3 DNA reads TGCAGTGCTCCAGGACAGGGTCTTAACACTGAAGCTTTCTTT. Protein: CSAPGQGLNTEAFF.

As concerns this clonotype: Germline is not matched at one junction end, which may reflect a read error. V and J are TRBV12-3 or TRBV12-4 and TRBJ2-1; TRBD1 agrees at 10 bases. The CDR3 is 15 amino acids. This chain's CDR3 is CASSTAGTGDNEQFF. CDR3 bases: TGTGCCAGCAGTACCGCCGGGACAGGGGACAATGAACAGTTCTTC.

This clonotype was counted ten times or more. This chain's CDR3 is CASSEQVDTEAFF. The DNA of the CDR3 is TGTGCCAGCAGTGAGCAGGTAGACACTGAAGCTTTCTTT. The chain has TRBV2 and TRBJ1-1; D is undetermined. The germline V gene has CDR1 SNHLY and CDR2 FYNNEI. The CDR3 runs to 13 residues. V lost 3 bases, J lost 3 bases, and 8 bases lay in between.

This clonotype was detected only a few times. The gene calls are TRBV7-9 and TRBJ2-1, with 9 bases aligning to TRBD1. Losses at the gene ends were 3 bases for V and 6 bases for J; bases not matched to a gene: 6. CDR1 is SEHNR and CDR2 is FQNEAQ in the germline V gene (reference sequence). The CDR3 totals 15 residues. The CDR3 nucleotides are TGTGCCAGCAGCTTTGGAACAGGGGGCATCAATGAGCAGTTCTTC. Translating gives CASSFGTGGINEQFF.

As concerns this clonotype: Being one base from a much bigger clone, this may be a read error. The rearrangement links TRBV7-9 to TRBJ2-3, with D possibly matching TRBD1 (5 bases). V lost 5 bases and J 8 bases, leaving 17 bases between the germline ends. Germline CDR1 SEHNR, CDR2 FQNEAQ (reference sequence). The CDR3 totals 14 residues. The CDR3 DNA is TGTGCCAGCAGCCCGATGTCAAGGGGCGTTACGCAGTATTTT. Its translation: CASSPMSRGVTQYF.

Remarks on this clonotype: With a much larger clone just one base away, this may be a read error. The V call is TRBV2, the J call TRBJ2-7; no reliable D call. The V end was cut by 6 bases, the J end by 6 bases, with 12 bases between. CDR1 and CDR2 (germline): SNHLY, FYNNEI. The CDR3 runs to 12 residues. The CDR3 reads CASSSRKIEQYF. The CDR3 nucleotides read TGTGCCAGCAGCTCCCGGAAGATCGAGCAGTACTTC.